This TCR beta chain originates from a study of T cell clonality in common variable immunodeficiency. Notes on the study in general: CVID subjects shared fewer TCRbeta clones than healthy controls did.

This CDR3 has 14 residues. Losses at the gene ends were 6 bases for V and 3 bases for J; bases not matched to a gene: 4. Germline V gene lookup returns CDR1 SGHKS and CDR2 YYEKEE (reference sequence). The table came from immunoSEQ multiplex PCR; TCRdb's copy has only in-frame clones and leaves some out. The data show 40,000 to 55,000 clones, with none appearing a single time. This clone has at least ten counts. Its antigen is still unknown. The read terminates 3 residues ahead of where the CDR3 ends, so the germline J gene completes it. The source is a person aged 18 to 70 in good health. The chain is built from TRBV5-5 and TRBJ2-2; 8 bases match TRBD1. The sequencing input was peripheral blood mononuclear cells. The CDR3 bases that were read are TGTGCCAGCACCGCGACAGGGGACACCGGGGAG. It translates to CASTATGDTGE. The whole CDR3 protein reads CASTATGDTGELFF.